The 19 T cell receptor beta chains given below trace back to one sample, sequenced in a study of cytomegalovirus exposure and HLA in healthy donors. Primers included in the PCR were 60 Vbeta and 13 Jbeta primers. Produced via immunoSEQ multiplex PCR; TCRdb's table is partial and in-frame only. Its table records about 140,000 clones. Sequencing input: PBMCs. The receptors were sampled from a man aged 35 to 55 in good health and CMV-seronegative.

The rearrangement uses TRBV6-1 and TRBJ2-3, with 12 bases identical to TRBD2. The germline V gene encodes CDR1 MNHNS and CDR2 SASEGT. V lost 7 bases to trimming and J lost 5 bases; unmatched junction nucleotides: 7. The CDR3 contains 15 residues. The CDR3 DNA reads TGTGCCAGCACGCTGACTAGCGGGGGAGGAGATACGCAGTATTTT. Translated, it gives CASTLTSGGGDTQYF.

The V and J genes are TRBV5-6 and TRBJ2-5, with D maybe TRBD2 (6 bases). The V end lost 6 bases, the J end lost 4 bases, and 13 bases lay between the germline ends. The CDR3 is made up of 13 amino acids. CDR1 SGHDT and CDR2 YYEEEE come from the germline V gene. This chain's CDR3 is CASTSGLAETQYF. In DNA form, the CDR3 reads TGTGCCAGCACCAGCGGGCTAGCAGAGACCCAGTACTTC.

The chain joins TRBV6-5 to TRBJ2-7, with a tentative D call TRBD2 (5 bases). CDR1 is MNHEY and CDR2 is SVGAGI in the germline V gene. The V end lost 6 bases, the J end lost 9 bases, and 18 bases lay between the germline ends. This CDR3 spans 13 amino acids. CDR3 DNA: TGTGCCAGCAGCACCCTCGGAAGGGAGCTGCAGTACTTC. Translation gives CASSTLGRELQYF.

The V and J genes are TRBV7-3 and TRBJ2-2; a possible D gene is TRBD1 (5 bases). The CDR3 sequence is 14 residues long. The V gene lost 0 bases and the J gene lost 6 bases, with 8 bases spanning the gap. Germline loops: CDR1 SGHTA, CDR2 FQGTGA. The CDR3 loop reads CASSLTGRAGELFF. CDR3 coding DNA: TGTGCCAGCAGCTTAACGGGCAGGGCCGGGGAGCTGTTTTTT.

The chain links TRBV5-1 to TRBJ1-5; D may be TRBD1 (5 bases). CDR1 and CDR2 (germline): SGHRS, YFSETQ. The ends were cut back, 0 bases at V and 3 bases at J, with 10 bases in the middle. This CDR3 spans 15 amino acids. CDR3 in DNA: TGCGCCAGCAGCTTGGAGGGCAGGGTCAATCAGCCCCAGCATTTT. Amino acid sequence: CASSLEGRVNQPQHF.

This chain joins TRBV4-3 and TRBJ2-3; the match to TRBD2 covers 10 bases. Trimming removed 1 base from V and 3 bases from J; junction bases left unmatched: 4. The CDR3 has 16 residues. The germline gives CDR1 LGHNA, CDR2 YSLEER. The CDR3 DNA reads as TGCGCCAGCAGCCAAGTTAGCGGGGGGCGAACAGATACGCAGTATTTT. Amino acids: CASSQVSGGRTDTQYF.

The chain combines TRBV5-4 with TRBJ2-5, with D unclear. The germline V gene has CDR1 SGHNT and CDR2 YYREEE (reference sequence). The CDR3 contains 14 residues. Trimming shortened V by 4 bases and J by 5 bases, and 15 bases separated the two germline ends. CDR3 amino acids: CASSDATTGETQYF. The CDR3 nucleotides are TGTGCCAGCAGCGACGCTACTACCGGGGAGACCCAGTACTTC.

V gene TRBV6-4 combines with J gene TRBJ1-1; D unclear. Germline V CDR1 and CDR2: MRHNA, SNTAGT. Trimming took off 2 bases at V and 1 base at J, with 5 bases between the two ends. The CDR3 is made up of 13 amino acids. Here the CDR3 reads CASSDTPNTEAFF. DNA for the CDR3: TGTGCCAGCAGTGACACTCCGAACACTGAAGCTTTCTTT.

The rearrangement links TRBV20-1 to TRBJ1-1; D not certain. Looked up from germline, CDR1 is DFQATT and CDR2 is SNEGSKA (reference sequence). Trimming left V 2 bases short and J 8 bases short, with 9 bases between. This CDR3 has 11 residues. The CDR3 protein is CSARHREEAFF. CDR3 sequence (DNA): TGCAGTGCTAGACACCGGGAGGAAGCTTTCTTT.

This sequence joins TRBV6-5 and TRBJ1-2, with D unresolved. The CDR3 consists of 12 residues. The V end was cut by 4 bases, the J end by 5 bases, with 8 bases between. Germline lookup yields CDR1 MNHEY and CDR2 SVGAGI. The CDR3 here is CASSSVSYGYTF. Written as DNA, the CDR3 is TGTGCCAGCAGTTCGGTTAGTTATGGCTACACCTTC.

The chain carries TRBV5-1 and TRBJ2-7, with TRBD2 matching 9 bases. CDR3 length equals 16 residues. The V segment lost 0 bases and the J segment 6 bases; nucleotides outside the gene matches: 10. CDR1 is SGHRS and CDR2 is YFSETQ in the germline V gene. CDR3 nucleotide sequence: TGCGCCAGCAGCTTGGATCCTAGCGGGGATCCGGTCGAGCAGTACTTC. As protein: CASSLDPSGDPVEQYF.

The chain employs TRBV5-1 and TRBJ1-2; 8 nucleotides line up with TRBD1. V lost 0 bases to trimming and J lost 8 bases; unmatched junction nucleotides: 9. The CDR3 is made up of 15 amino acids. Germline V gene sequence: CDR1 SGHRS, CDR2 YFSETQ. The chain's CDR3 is CASSLAPTGDGGYTF. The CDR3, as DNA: TGCGCCAGCAGCTTGGCCCCGACAGGGGATGGAGGCTACACCTTC.

CDR3 amino acids: CASSEGRAGANVLTF. In nucleotides, the CDR3 is TGTGCCAGCAGTGAAGGGAGGGCTGGGGCCAACGTCCTGACTTTC. The J gene is TRBJ2-6, the V gene TRBV6-1; possibly TRBD2 for D (6 bases). CDR3 size: 15 residues. Per the germline V gene, CDR1 is MNHNS and CDR2 is SASEGT. With 1 base removed from V and 2 bases from J, the gap between germline ends came to 6 bases.

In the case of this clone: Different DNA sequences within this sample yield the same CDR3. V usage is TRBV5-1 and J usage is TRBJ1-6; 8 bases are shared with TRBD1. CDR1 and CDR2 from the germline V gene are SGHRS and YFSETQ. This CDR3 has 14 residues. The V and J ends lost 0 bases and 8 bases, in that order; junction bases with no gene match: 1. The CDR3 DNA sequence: TGCGCCAGCAGCTTGGAACAGGGGGATTCACCCCTCCACTTT. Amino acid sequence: CASSLEQGDSPLHF.

The CDR3 spells CASSVGLATDTDTQYF. The CDR3 coding sequence is TGTGCCAGCAGCGTAGGGCTAGCCACCGACACAGATACGCAGTATTTT. V usage is TRBV9 and J usage is TRBJ2-3; D might be TRBD2 (5 bases). This CDR3 has 16 amino acids. Germline CDR1 and CDR2: SGDLS and YYNGEE. V lost 0 bases, J lost 2 bases, and 13 bases lay in between.

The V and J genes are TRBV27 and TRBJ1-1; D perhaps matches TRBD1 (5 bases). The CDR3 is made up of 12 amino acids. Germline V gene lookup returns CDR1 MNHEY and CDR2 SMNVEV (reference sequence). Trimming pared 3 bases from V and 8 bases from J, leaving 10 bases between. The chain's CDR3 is CASSFMGQEAFF. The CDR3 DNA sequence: TGTGCCAGCAGTTTCATGGGGCAGGAAGCTTTCTTT.

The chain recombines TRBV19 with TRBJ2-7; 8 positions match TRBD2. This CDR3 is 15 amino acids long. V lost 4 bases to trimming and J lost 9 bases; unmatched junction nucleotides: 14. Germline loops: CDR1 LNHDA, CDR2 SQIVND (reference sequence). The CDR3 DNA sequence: TGTGCCAGTAGTAGATCAGCGGGGGCCCTACTTGGGCAGTACTTC. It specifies CASSRSAGALLGQYF.

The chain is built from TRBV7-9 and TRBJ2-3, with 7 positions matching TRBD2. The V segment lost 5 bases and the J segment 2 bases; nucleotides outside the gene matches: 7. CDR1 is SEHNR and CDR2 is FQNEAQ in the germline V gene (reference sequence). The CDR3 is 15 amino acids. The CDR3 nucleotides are TGTGCCAGCAGCACATGGGGAGGGGACACAGATACGCAGTATTTT. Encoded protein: CASSTWGGDTDTQYF.

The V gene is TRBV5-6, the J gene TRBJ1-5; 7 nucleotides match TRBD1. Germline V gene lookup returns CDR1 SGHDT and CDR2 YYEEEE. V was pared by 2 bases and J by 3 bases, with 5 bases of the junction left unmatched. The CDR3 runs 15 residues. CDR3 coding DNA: TGTGCCAGCAGCTTCGGGACAGTTATCAATCAGCCCCAGCATTTT. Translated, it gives CASSFGTVINQPQHF.